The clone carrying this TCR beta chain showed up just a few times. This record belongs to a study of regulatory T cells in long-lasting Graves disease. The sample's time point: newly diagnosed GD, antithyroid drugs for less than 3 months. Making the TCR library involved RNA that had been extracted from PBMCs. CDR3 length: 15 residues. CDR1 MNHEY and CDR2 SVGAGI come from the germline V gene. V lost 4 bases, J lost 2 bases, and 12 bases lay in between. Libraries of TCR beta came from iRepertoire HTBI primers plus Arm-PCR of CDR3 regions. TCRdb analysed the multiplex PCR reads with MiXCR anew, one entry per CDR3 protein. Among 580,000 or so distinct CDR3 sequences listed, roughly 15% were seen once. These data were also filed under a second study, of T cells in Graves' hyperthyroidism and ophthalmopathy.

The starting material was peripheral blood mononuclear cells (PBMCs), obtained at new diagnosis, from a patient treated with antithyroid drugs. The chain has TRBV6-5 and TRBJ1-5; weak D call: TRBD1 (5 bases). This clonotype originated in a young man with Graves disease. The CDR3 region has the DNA TGTGCCAGCAGTTCCCAGGGTTGGGGCAATCAGCCCCAGCATTTT. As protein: CASSSQGWGNQPQHF.